This entry is about one T cell receptor beta chain. Its antigen is currently unknown. The data belong to a study of glioma-infiltrating T cells. Study results and limitations: Tissue and blood shared very few CDR3 sequences.

Amplification of TCR alpha and beta CDR3 regions from RNA used iRepertoire nested multiplex PCR. One entry per CDR3 protein, called by TCRdb with MiXCR from the multiplex PCR reads. The sample lists roughly 350,000 distinct CDR3 sequences, about two fifths occurring once. V trimming: 4 bases; J trimming: 7 bases; junction bases outside the gene matches: 6. This CDR3 is built from 14 residues. Germline CDR1 reads LGHNA; CDR2 reads YSLEER. V gene TRBV4-3 combines with J gene TRBJ2-1; 8 nucleotides line up with TRBD1. The receptor comes from a human donor with low-grade glioma or glioblastoma, undergoing nonglioma brain surgery, or in good health (not recorded which). Sequencing was done on a sample of glioma tissue, nonneoplastic brain tissue, or PBMCs (not recorded which). CDR3 in DNA: TGCGCCAGCAGCCCTCGACAGGGGCGGAATGAGCAGTTCTTC. Its translation is CASSPRQGRNEQFF.